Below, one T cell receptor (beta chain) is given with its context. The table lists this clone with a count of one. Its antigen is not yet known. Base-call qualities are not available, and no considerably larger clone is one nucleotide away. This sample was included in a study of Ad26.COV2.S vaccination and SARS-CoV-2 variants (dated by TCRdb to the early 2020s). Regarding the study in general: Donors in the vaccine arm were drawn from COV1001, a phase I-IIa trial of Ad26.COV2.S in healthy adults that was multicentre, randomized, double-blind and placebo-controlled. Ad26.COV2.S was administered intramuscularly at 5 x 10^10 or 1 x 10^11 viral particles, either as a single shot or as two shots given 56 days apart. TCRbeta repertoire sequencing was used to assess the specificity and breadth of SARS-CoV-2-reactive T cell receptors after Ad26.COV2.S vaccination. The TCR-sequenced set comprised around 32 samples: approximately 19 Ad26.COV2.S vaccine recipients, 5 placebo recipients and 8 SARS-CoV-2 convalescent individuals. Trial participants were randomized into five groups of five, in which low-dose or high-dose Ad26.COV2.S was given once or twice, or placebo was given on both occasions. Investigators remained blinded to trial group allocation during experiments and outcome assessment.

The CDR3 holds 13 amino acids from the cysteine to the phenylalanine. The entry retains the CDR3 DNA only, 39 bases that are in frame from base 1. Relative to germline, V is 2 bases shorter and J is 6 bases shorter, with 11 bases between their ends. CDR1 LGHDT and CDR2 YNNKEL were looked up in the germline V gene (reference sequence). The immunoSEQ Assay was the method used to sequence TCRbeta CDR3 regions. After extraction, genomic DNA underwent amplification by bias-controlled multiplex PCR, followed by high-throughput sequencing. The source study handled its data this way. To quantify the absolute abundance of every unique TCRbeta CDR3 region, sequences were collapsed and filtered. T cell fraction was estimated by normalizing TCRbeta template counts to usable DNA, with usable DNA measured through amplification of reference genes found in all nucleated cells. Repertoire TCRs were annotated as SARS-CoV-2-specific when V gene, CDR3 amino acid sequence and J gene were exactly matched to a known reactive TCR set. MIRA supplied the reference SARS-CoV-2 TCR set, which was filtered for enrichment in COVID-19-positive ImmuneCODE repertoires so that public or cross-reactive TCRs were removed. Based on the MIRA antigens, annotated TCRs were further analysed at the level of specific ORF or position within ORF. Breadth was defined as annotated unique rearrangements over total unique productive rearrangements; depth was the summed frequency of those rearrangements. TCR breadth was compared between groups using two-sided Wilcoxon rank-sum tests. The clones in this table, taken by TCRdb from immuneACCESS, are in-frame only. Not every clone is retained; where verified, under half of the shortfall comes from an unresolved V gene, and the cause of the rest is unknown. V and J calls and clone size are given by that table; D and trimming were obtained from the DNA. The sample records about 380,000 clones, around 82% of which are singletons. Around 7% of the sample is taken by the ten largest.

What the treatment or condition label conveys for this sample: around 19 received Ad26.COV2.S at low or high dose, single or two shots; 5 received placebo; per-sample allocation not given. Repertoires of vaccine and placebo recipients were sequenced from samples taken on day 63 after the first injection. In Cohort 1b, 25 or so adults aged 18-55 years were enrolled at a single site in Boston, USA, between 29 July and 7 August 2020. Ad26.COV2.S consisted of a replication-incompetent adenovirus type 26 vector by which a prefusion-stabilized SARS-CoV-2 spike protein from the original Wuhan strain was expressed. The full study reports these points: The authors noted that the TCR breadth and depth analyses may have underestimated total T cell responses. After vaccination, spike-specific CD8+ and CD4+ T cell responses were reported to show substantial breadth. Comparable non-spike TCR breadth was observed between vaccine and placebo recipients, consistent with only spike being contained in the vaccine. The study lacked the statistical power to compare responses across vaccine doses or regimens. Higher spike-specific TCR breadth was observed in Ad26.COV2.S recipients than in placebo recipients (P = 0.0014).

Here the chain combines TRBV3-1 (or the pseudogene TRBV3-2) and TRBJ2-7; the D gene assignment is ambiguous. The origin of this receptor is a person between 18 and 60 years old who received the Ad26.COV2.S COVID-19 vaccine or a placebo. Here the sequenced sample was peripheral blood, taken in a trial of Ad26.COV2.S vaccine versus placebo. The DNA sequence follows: TGTGCCAGCAGCCAAACCACCCTAAGCGAGCAGTACTTC. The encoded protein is CASSQTTLSEQYF.